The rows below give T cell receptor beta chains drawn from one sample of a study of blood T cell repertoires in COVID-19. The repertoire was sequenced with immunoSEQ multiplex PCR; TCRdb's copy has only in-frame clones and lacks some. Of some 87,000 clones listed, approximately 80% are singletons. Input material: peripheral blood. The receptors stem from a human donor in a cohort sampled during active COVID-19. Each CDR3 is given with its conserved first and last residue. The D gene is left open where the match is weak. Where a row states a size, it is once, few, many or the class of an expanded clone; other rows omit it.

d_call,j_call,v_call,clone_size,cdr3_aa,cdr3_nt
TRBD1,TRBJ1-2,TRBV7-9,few,CASSPADRGPYGYTF,TGTGCCAGCAGCCCAGCGGACAGGGGGCCCTATGGCTACACCTTC
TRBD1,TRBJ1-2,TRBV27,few,CASSLGTGDGYTF,TGTGCCAGCAGTTTAGGGACAGGGGACGGCTACACCTTC
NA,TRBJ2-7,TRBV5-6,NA,CASSLGSVHYEQYF,TGTGCCAGCAGCTTGGGGTCAGTCCATTACGAGCAGTACTTC
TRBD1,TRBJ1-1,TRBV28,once,CASSSGQGATEAFF,TGTGCCAGCAGTTCCGGACAGGGGGCGACTGAAGCTTTCTTT
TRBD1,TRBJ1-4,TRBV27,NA,CASRGTGQGEKLFF,TGTGCCAGCAGAGGGACAGGTCAAGGTGAAAAACTGTTTTTT
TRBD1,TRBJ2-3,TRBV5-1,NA,CASSLVGGQGAADTQYF,TGCGCCAGCAGCTTGGTCGGGGGACAGGGGGCTGCAGATACGCAGTATTTT
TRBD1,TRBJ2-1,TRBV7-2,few,CASSYDRGPYNEQFF,TGTGCCAGCAGCTACGACAGGGGGCCGTACAATGAGCAGTTCTTC
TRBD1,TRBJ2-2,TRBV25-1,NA,CASSESRTGGTGELFF,TGTGCCAGCAGTGAATCGAGGACAGGGGGCACCGGGGAGCTGTTTTTT
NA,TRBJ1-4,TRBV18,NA,CASSPRTKETNEKLFF,TGTGCCAGCTCACCTCGTACTAAGGAAACTAATGAAAAACTGTTTTTT
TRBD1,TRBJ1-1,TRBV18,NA,CASSQDRGVTEAFF,TGTGCCAGCTCACAGGACAGGGGAGTCACTGAAGCTTTCTTT
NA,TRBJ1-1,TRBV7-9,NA,CASSLAGGNTEAFF,TGTGCCAGCAGCTTAGCCGGGGGGAACACTGAAGCTTTCTTT
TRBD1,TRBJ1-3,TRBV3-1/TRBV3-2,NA,CASSPRTGAGNTIYF,TGTGCCAGCAGCCCCCGGACAGGGGCTGGAAACACCATATATTTT
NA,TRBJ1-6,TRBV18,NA,CASSTSNSPLHF,TGTGCCAGCTCGACAAGCAATTCACCCCTCCACTTT
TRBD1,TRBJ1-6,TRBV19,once,CASSVSQGKGSPLHF,TGTGCCAGTAGTGTCTCACAGGGGAAAGGTTCACCCCTCCACTTT
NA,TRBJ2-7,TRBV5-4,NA,CASSLLGGPTYEQYF,TGTGCCAGCAGCTTATTGGGGGGGCCTACCTACGAGCAGTACTTC
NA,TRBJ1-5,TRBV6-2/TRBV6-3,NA,CASSYSPYSGNQPQHF,TGTGCCAGCAGTTACTCGCCGTACAGTGGCAATCAGCCCCAGCATTTT
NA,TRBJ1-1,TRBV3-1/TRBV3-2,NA,CASSARLLNTEAFF,TGTGCCAGCAGCGCTCGACTTCTGAACACTGAAGCTTTCTTT
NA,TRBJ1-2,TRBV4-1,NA,CASSHRVNYGYTF,TGCGCCAGCAGCCACAGGGTTAACTATGGCTACACCTTC
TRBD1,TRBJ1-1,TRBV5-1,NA,CASSLFGDRNTEAFF,TGCGCCAGCAGCCTCTTCGGGGACAGGAACACTGAAGCTTTCTTT
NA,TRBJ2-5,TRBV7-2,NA,CASSLSGGQETQYF,TGTGCCAGCAGCTTAAGCGGAGGTCAAGAGACCCAGTACTTC
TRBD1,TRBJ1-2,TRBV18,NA,CASSLGQGPRYGYTF,TGTGCCAGCTCACTCGGACAGGGGCCGCGGTATGGCTACACCTTC
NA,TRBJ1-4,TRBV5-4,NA,CASSLAGNEKLFF,TGTGCCAGCAGCTTGGCGGGTAATGAAAAACTGTTTTTT
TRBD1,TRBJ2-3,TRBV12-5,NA,CASGSGQVPTDTQYF,TGTGCTAGTGGTTCAGGACAGGTCCCCACAGATACGCAGTATTTT
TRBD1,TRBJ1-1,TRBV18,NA,CASSYSTGVNTEAFF,TGTGCCAGCTCATACTCGACAGGGGTGAACACTGAAGCTTTCTTT
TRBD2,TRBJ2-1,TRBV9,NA,CASSVRTSGGFDEQFF,TGTGCCAGCAGCGTAAGAACTAGCGGGGGGTTCGATGAGCAGTTCTTC
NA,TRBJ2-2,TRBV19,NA,CASTSLRGTGELFF,TGTGCCAGTACCTCCCTCAGGGGAACCGGGGAGCTGTTTTTT
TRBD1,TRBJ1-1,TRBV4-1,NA,CASSQAPIRDSGNTEAFF,TGCGCCAGCAGCCAAGCCCCAATCCGGGACAGTGGGAACACTGAAGCTTTCTTT
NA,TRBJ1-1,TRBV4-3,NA,CASSQGAGEGNTEAFF,TGCGCCAGCAGCCAGGGGGCAGGGGAGGGGAACACTGAAGCTTTCTTT
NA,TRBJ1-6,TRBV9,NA,CASSEGGFSSPLHF,TGTGCCAGCAGCGAAGGAGGGTTTTCTTCACCCCTCCACTTT
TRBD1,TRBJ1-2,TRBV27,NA,CASSKRTGEVYGYTF,TGTGCCAGCAGTAAACGGACAGGGGAGGTCTATGGCTACACCTTC
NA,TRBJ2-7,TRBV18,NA,CASSRLTGDSYEQYF,TGTGCCAGCTCACGATTGACAGGCGACTCCTACGAGCAGTACTTC
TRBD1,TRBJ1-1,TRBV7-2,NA,CASRDRGTEAFF,TGTGCCAGCAGGGACAGGGGAACTGAAGCTTTCTTT
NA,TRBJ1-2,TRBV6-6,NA,CASSLERGNYGYTF,TGTGCCAGCAGCCTCGAAAGGGGTAACTATGGCTACACCTTC
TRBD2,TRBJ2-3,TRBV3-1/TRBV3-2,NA,CASSLRTSGVQDTQYF,TGTGCCAGCAGCCTTCGGACTAGCGGGGTTCAGGATACGCAGTATTTT
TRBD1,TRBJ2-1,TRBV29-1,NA,CSVEDRDRALLNEQFF,TGCAGCGTTGAAGATAGAGACAGGGCCCTACTAAATGAGCAGTTCTTC
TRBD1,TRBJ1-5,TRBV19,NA,CASSPDRVPNQPQHF,TGTGCCAGTAGTCCCGACAGGGTACCGAATCAGCCCCAGCATTTT
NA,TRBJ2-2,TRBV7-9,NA,CASSPEMNTGELFF,TGTGCCAGCAGCCCGGAGATGAACACCGGGGAGCTGTTTTTT
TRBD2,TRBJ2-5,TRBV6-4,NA,CASRNLAGGLLTKTQYF,TGTGCCAGCAGGAACCTAGCGGGGGGCCTACTGACGAAGACCCAGTACTTC
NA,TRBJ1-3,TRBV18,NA,CASSPITGGNTIYF,TGTGCCAGCTCACCTATTACAGGGGGAAACACCATATATTTT
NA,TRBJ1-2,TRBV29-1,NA,CSVDHTPGVPNYGYTF,TGCAGCGTCGACCATACCCCGGGGGTTCCTAACTATGGCTACACCTTC
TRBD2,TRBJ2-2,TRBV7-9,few,CASSLELAGATGELFF,TGTGCCAGCAGCTTGGAACTAGCGGGGGCCACCGGGGAGCTGTTTTTT